The T cell receptor beta chain under discussion was sequenced for a study of spatial heterogeneity in lung cancer. Overall study context: Alpha-chain sequences were consistently detected less often than beta-chain sequences.

TCRdb reanalysed the 5' RACE reads using MiXCR and keeps one entry per CDR3 protein. The table lists 100,000 to 110,000 distinct CDR3 sequences, roughly 4.5% of them singletons. Time point: sample taken at primary tumor resection. The donor population consisted of over 55 patients with untreated, early-stage non-small cell lung cancer. Extraction of whole RNA from tumor, nontumor lung or frozen PBMC preceded unsorted sequencing. Per the germline V gene, CDR1 is MNHEY and CDR2 is SMNVEV (reference sequence). The CDR3 extends over 15 amino acids. With 2 bases clipped from V and 4 bases from J, the junction kept 6 bases outside the gene matches. General study points: Expanded intratumoral alpha and beta TCR counts tracked tumor mutation counts.

Ten or more counts support this clonotype. What it binds is unknown. This TCR was sampled from a male donor with early-stage non-small cell lung cancer. Sample: lung tumor tissue, taken at surgery. V and J are TRBV27 and TRBJ2-7; 9 bases are a match to TRBD2. The CDR3 region has the DNA TGTGCCAGCAGTTTACGGAGCGGGAGGATTTACGAGCAGTACTTC. Translation: CASSLRSGRIYEQYF.